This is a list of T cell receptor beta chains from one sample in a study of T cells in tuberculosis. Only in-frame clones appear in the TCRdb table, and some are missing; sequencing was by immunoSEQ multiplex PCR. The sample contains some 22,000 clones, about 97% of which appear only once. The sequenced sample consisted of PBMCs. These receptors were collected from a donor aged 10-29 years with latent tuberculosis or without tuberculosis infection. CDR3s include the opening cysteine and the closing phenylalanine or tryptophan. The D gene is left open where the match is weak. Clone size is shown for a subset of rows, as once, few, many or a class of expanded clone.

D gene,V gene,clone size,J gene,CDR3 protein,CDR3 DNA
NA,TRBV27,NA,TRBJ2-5,CASSPNQETQYF,TGTGCCAGCAGTCCTAACCAAGAGACCCAGTACTTC
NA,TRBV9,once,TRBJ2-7,CASSSPEGDRSYEQYF,TGTGCCAGCAGCTCCCCGGAGGGTGATAGGTCCTACGAGCAGTACTTC
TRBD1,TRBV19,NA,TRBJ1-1,CASKWTGGTEAFF,TGTGCCAGTAAATGGACAGGGGGCACTGAAGCTTTCTTT
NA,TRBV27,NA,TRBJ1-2,CASSIQGGYGYTF,TGTGCCAGCAGTATCCAGGGTGGGTATGGCTACACCTTC
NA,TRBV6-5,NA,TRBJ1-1,CASTLGAEAFF,TGTGCCAGCACCCTGGGCGCTGAAGCTTTCTTT
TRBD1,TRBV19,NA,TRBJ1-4,CASSMIGTGRNEKLFF,TGTGCCAGTAGTATGATAGGGACAGGTCGTAATGAAAAACTGTTTTTT
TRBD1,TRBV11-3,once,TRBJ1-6,CASSQGTASNSPLHF,TGTGCCAGCAGCCAAGGGACAGCCTCAAATTCACCCCTCCACTTT
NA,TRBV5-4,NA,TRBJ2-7,CASSPDTMIHYEQYF,TGTGCCAGCAGCCCGGACACAATGATTCACTACGAGCAGTACTTC
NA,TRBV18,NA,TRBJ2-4,CASSLIGGAAKNIQYF,TGTGCCAGCTCACTAATAGGGGGGGCGGCCAAAAACATTCAGTACTTC
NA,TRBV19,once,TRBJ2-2,CASSQVGPRANTGELFF,TGTGCCAGTAGTCAAGTGGGGCCGAGAGCGAACACCGGGGAGCTGTTTTTT